Each of the 27 T cell receptor beta chains below was sequenced from the same sample in a study of blood T cell repertoires in COVID-19. Only in-frame clones appear in the TCRdb table, and some are missing; sequencing was by immunoSEQ multiplex PCR. This sample has 98,000 or so clones, with 75% to 90% found just once. Sequencing input: peripheral blood. The receptors were sampled from a man aged 45-65 years with acute or convalescent COVID-19.

The sample holds one count of this clone. The chain carries TRBV11-2 and TRBJ2-1; TRBD2 is a possible D gene (5 bases). Germline V gene sequence: CDR1 SGHAT, CDR2 FQNNGV. The CDR3 is made up of 16 amino acids. The ends were cut back, 0 bases at V and 2 bases at J, with 11 bases in the middle. CDR3 residues: CASSLEGRATYNEQFF. The CDR3 DNA reads TGTGCCAGCAGCTTAGAAGGGCGGGCCACCTACAATGAGCAGTTCTTC.

The chain has TRBV19 and TRBJ1-5; weak D call: TRBD1 (5 bases). The CDR3 has 14 residues. V lost 3 bases and J 6 bases, leaving 12 bases between the germline ends. CDR1 is LNHDA and CDR2 is SQIVND in the germline V gene (reference sequence). CDR3 amino acids: CASSMGGGFQPQHF. The CDR3 bases are TGTGCCAGTAGTATGGGCGGGGGATTTCAGCCCCAGCATTTT.

This chain joins TRBV29-1 and TRBJ2-1, with D tentatively TRBD1 (5 bases). Between the trimmed V and J ends, which lost 6 bases and 3 bases, there was a span of 15 bases. The germline V gene has CDR1 SQVTM and CDR2 ANQGSEA. This CDR3 has 14 amino acids. CDR3 residues: CSVAGSDNYNEQFF. CDR3 coding DNA: TGCAGCGTAGCTGGATCGGACAACTACAATGAGCAGTTCTTC.

The chain recombines TRBV28 with TRBJ2-3, with 8 bases fitting TRBD2. The CDR3 extends over 13 amino acids. CDR1 MDHEN and CDR2 SYDVKM come from the germline V gene. With 6 bases clipped from V and 6 bases from J, the junction kept 5 bases outside the gene matches. CDR3 protein: CASSGRALDTQYF. CDR3 in DNA: TGTGCCAGCAGCGGGAGGGCTCTTGATACGCAGTATTTT.

This rearrangement joins TRBV24-1 to TRBJ2-1, with D perhaps TRBD2 (5 bases). The CDR3 consists of 15 residues. In germline, CDR1 is KGHDR, CDR2 SFDVKD. V lost 1 base, J lost 10 bases, and 16 bases lay in between. The CDR3 here is CATSDFWGVRGEQFF. DNA for the CDR3: TGTGCCACCAGTGATTTTTGGGGAGTTCGGGGAGAGCAGTTCTTC.

V usage is TRBV5-1 and J usage is TRBJ2-2; TRBD2 agrees at 10 bases. The germline V gene encodes CDR1 SGHRS and CDR2 YFSETQ. V was pared by 7 bases and J by 4 bases, with 7 bases of the junction left unmatched. The CDR3 has 15 amino acids. The CDR3 loop reads CASQRAGGTTGELFF. CDR3 DNA sequence: TGCGCCAGCCAGCGAGCGGGAGGGACCACCGGGGAGCTGTTTTTT. Filled out from reference TRBV5-1 and TRBJ2-2, the complete variable domain reads KAGVTQTPRYLIKTRGQQVTLSCSPISGHRSVSWYQQTPGQGLQFLFEYFSETQRNKGNFPGRFSGRQFSNSRSEMNVSTLELGDSALYLCASQRAGGTTGELFFGEGSRLTVL.

The sample holds a few counts of this clone. The gene calls are TRBV20-1 and TRBJ2-4; no clear D gene. The CDR3 length is 12 residues. Germline V gene data show CDR1 as DFQATT and CDR2 as SNEGSKA (reference sequence). Trimming left V 3 bases short and J 6 bases short, with 9 bases between. Here the CDR3 DNA reads TGCAGTGCTAGTACTACGCTAAACATTCAGTACTTC. Amino acid sequence: CSASTTLNIQYF.

J is TRBJ2-2 and V is TRBV5-1; possibly TRBD2 for D (6 bases). The V end lost 2 bases, the J end lost 5 bases, and 13 bases lay between the germline ends. The CDR3 spans 15 residues. CDR1 and CDR2 from the germline V gene are SGHRS and YFSETQ. Here the CDR3 reads CASSLLTRGTGELFF. The DNA of the CDR3 is TGCGCCAGCAGCTTACTGACTAGAGGAACCGGGGAGCTGTTTTTT. Full variable domain (rest looked up from reference TRBV5-1 and TRBJ2-2): KAGVTQTPRYLIKTRGQQVTLSCSPISGHRSVSWYQQTPGQGLQFLFEYFSETQRNKGNFPGRFSGRQFSNSRSEMNVSTLELGDSALYLCASSLLTRGTGELFFGEGSRLTVL.

The rearrangement joins TRBV6-5 to TRBJ1-1; 7 bases line up with TRBD1. The ends lost 9 bases at V and 4 bases at J; junction bases unmatched: 8. The germline CDR1 and CDR2 sequences are MNHEY and SVGAGI. CDR3 length: 13 amino acids. Written as DNA, the CDR3 is TGTGCCAGTAGGGGACAGAAACTCACTGAAGCTTTCTTT. Translated, it gives CASRGQKLTEAFF.

In this sample, this clone turned up once. The CDR3 sequence: CASRLPDRVTGELFF. CDR3 nucleotide sequence: TGTGCCAGCAGACTTCCGGACAGGGTCACCGGGGAGCTGTTTTTT. The gene calls are TRBV7-3 and TRBJ2-2; 8 bases agree with TRBD1. The CDR3 length is 15 residues. J was trimmed by 4 bases and V by 6 bases; bases with no gene match: 7. In germline, CDR1 is SGHTA, CDR2 FQGTGA. The full variable domain, its missing parts supplied by reference TRBV7-3 and TRBJ2-2, is GAGVSQTPSNKVTEKGKYVELRCDPISGHTALYWYRQSLGQGPEFLIYFQGTGAADDSGLPNDRFFAVRPEGSVSTLKIQRTERGDSAVYLCASRLPDRVTGELFFGEGSRLTVL.

The genes are TRBV5-1 and TRBJ2-1; 7 bases align to TRBD2. The CDR3 loop spans 16 amino acids. Germline trimming cut 4 bases from V and 0 bases from J; bases unmatched to any gene: 7. Per germline, CDR1 SGHRS and CDR2 YFSETQ. CDR3 sequence: CASSPGSGNSYNEQFF. The CDR3 nucleotides are TGCGCCAGCAGCCCAGGAAGCGGGAACTCCTACAATGAGCAGTTCTTC.

This chain joins TRBV4-1 and TRBJ1-4, with D possibly being TRBD1 (5 bases). V was trimmed by 6 bases and J by 4 bases, leaving 15 bases between them. This CDR3 is built from 15 residues. CDR1 MGHRA and CDR2 YSYEKL come from the germline V gene. The CDR3 sequence: CASRVLGQHNEKLFF. Here the CDR3 DNA reads TGCGCCAGCAGGGTGCTGGGGCAGCATAATGAAAAACTGTTTTTT.

The V gene is TRBV28, the J gene TRBJ2-1; 9 bases line up with TRBD1. Germline V CDR1 and CDR2: MDHEN, SYDVKM. CDR3 length: 15 amino acids. With V trimmed by 10 bases and J by 6 bases, 13 bases remained unmatched. For the CDR3, the DNA is TGTGCCACTTCTTCTGCGGGACAGGGAACCAATGAGCAGTTCTTC. Protein product: CATSSAGQGTNEQFF.

Within the sample, this clone is large. The V call is TRBV11-2, the J call TRBJ2-7; 12 bases are a match to TRBD2. Germline loops: CDR1 SGHAT, CDR2 FQNNGV. This CDR3 spans 16 amino acids. J gave up 2 bases and V 3 bases, and 5 bases lay outside the gene matches. The CDR3 loop reads CASSFTSGGIPYEQYF. In DNA form, the CDR3 reads TGTGCCAGCAGCTTCACTAGCGGGGGGATTCCCTACGAGCAGTACTTC.

The gene calls are TRBV5-1 and TRBJ2-7; D may be TRBD2 (7 bases). CDR1 SGHRS and CDR2 YFSETQ come from the germline V gene. V gave up 4 bases and J gave up 8 bases, with 19 bases separating them. The length of the CDR3 is 14 residues. The CDR3 bases are TGCGCCAGCAGCACGGGCGGCGGGGGCGAGAAGCAGTACTTC. Translating gives CASSTGGGGEKQYF.

The chain couples TRBV5-1 to TRBJ2-1; 9 bases map to TRBD2. The CDR3 covers 15 residues. V lost 0 bases and J lost 4; bases outside the gene matches: 2. The germline CDR1 and CDR2 sequences are SGHRS and YFSETQ. Here the CDR3 DNA reads TGCGCCAGCAGCTTGGGGCTAGCGGGGTACAATGAGCAGTTCTTC. Its protein is CASSLGLAGYNEQFF.

The CDR3 sequence is CAHGRGQETQYF. The CDR3 DNA is TGTGCCCACGGCCGAGGCCAGGAGACCCAGTACTTC. V usage is TRBV30 and J usage is TRBJ2-5; D unclear. V was pared by 8 bases and J by 5 bases, with 15 bases between. This CDR3 spans 12 amino acids. Germline V gene lookup returns CDR1 GTSNPN and CDR2 SVGIG (reference sequence).

The CDR3 DNA follows: TGCGCCAGCAGTCTACAGGGGAACGAGCAGTACTTC. Protein sequence: CASSLQGNEQYF. This chain links TRBV4-1 with TRBJ2-7; 7 bases fit TRBD1. V trimming: 6 bases; J trimming: 5 bases; junction bases outside the gene matches: 4. Per germline, CDR1 MGHRA and CDR2 YSYEKL. The CDR3 runs to 12 residues.

The CDR3 nucleotides are TGTGCCACCAGCAGCCTAACTAGGGTGCCTGGGGCCAACGTCCTGACTTTC. Its protein product is CATSSLTRVPGANVLTF. The rearrangement links TRBV15 to TRBJ2-6; D might be TRBD2 (5 bases). Trimming took off 3 bases at V and 2 bases at J, with 14 bases between the two ends. CDR1 LNHNV and CDR2 YYDKDF come from the germline V gene (reference sequence). The CDR3 is 17 amino acids.

The chain is built from TRBV30 and TRBJ1-5; 7 nucleotides match TRBD1. J gave up 6 bases and V 2 bases, and 4 bases lay outside the gene matches. Germline-derived CDR1 and CDR2 are GTSNPN and SVGIG (reference sequence). This CDR3 region has 13 residues. The CDR3 DNA reads TGTGCCTGGAGTAGACAGGGCGCTCAGCCCCAGCATTTT. This translates into CAWSRQGAQPQHF.

This chain links TRBV20-1 with TRBJ1-1; no firm D call. The germline V and J ends were trimmed by 6 bases and 6 bases, with 14 bases remaining between them. This CDR3 is built from 12 residues. Germline V gene lookup returns CDR1 DFQATT and CDR2 SNEGSKA (reference sequence). The CDR3 DNA follows: TGCAGTGCCAGTCGGGGTTCCGCTGAAGCTTTCTTT. It yields the protein CSASRGSAEAFF.

The chain couples TRBV9 to TRBJ2-3; 7 positions agree with TRBD1. V lost 3 bases to trimming and J lost 4 bases; unmatched junction nucleotides: 11. Looked up from germline, CDR1 is SGDLS and CDR2 is YYNGEE. The length of the CDR3 is 16 residues. CDR3 residues: CASSAPTGNIADTQYF. DNA for the CDR3: TGTGCCAGCAGCGCCCCGACAGGGAATATCGCAGATACGCAGTATTTT. Variable domain in full (rest from reference TRBV9 and TRBJ2-3): DSGVTQTPKHLITATGQRVTLRCSPRSGDLSVYWYQQSLDQGLQFLIQYYNGEERAKGNILERFSAQQFPDLHSELNLSSLELGDSALYFCASSAPTGNIADTQYFGPGTRLTVL.

The rearrangement uses TRBV7-2 and TRBJ2-2, with 11 bases aligning to TRBD2. This CDR3 is 19 amino acids long. CDR1 is SGHTA, CDR2 FQGNSA, per germline. V lost 1 base and J lost 5; bases outside the gene matches: 12. The CDR3 loop reads CASSLGTLAGVGRTGELFF. The CDR3, as DNA: TGTGCCAGCAGCTTAGGAACACTAGCGGGAGTTGGTAGGACCGGGGAGCTGTTTTTT.

The chain couples TRBV3-1 (or the pseudogene TRBV3-2) to TRBJ2-1; 14 bases fit TRBD2. The CDR3 extends over 15 amino acids. From germline, CDR1 is LGHDT and CDR2 YNNKEL (reference sequence). The ends lost 4 bases at V and 10 bases at J; junction bases unmatched: 6. This CDR3 reads CASSPTSGRAGEQFF. The CDR3 DNA follows: TGTGCCAGCAGCCCGACTAGCGGGAGGGCCGGGGAGCAGTTCTTC.

The chain has TRBV28 and TRBJ2-7, with D tentatively TRBD2 (7 bases). CDR3 length: 15 amino acids. V dropped 4 bases and J dropped 6 bases, with 19 bases sitting between them. Germline V gene lookup returns CDR1 MDHEN and CDR2 SYDVKM. The CDR3 is CASSSGGGGLAEQYF. For the CDR3, the DNA is TGTGCCAGCAGTTCCGGTGGGGGGGGGCTTGCCGAGCAGTACTTC.

This chain uses TRBV5-1 with TRBJ1-4; tentative D call: TRBD1 (5 bases). Germline V lookup: CDR1 SGHRS, CDR2 YFSETQ. The germline V and J ends were trimmed by 0 bases and 5 bases, with 11 bases remaining between them. CDR3 length: 15 residues. The CDR3 DNA reads as TGCGCCAGCAGCTTGGAGGGGATAAAGAATGAAAAACTGTTTTTT. The encoded protein is CASSLEGIKNEKLFF.

The rearrangement joins TRBV7-6 to TRBJ2-2; no reliable D call. CDR1 and CDR2 (germline): SGHVS, FNYEAQ. The CDR3 is 12 amino acids. The V gene lost 4 bases and the J gene lost 8 bases, with 8 bases spanning the gap. Here the CDR3 reads CASSYGSGELFF. DNA of the CDR3: TGTGCCAGCAGCTACGGGTCAGGGGAGCTGTTTTTT.